The clone carrying this TCR beta chain occurred once. Its matching antigen is unknown. At one end, the junction sequence differs from germline, possibly due to a read error. Data came from immunoSEQ multiplex PCR; TCRdb stores just in-frame clones and leaves some out. Found here are 50,000 to 70,000 clones, roughly three quarters of them singletons; the top ten hold 6.5% to 9.5%. This CDR3 spans 13 amino acids. Germline CDR1 reads MNHEY; CDR2 reads SVGAGI. This entry is derived from a study of a mutant IDH1 vaccine in newly diagnosed glioma. Sample time point: week 23, last vaccination. Mutant IDH1 20-mer peptide, at 300 ug, made up each vaccine dose, with topical imiquimod.

The sequence came from a woman between 35 and 50 years old with glioma. Some clones in this sample may be carry-over from other donors' samples. The starting material was PBMCs, obtained from a glioma patient whose treatment included an IDH1 peptide vaccine. The V call is TRBV6-5, the J call TRBJ2-7, with D perhaps given as TRBD1 or TRBD2 (5 bases each). CDR3 region: CATGPGASFEQYF. CDR3 in DNA: TGTGCCACCGGGCCCGGGGCCTCCTTCGAGCAGTACTTC.